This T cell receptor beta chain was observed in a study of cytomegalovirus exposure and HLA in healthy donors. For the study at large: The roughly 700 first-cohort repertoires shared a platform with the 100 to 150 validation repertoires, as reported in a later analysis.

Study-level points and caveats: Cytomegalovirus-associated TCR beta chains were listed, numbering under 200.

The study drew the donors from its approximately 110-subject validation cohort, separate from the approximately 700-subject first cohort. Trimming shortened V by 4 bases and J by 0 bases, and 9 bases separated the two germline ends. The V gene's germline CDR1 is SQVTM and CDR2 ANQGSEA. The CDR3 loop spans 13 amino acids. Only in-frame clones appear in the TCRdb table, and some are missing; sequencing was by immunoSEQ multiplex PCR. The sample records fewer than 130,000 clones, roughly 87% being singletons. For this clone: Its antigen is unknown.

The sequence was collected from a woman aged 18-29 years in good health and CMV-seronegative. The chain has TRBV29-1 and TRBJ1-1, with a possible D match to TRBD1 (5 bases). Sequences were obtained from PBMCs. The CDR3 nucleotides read TGCAGCGTTGTACGACAGATGAACACTGAAGCTTTCTTT. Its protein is CSVVRQMNTEAFF.